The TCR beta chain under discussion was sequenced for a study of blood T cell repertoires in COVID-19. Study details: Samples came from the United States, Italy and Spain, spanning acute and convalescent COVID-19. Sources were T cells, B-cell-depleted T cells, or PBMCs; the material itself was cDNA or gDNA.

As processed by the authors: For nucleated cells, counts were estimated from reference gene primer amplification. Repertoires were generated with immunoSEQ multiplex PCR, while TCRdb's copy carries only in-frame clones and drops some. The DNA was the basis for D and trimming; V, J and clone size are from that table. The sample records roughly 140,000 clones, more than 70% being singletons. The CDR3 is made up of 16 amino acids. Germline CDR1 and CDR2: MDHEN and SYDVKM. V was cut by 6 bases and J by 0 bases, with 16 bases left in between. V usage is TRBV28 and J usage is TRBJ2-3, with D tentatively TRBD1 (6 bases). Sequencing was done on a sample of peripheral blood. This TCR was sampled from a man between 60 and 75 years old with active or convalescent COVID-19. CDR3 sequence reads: CASSLRTASSTDTQYF. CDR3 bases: TGTGCCAGCAGCCTTAGGACAGCATCTAGCACAGATACGCAGTATTTT. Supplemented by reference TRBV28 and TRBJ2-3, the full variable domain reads DVKVTQSSRYLVKRTGEKVFLECVQDMDHENMFWYRQDPGLGLRLIYFSYDVKMKEKGDIPEGYSVSREKKERFSLILESASTNQTSMYLCASSLRTASSTDTQYFGPGTRLTVL.